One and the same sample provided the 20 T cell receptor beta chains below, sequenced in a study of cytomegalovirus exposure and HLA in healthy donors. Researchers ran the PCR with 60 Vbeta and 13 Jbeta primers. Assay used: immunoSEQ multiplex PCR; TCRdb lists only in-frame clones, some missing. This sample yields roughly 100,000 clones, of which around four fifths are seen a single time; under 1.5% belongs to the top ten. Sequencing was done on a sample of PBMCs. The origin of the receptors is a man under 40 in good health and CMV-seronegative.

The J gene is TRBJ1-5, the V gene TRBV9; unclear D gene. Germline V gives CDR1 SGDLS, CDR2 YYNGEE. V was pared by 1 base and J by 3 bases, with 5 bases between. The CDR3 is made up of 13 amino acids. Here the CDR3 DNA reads TGTGCCAGCAGCGTATCAGACAATCAGCCCCAGCATTTT. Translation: CASSVSDNQPQHF.

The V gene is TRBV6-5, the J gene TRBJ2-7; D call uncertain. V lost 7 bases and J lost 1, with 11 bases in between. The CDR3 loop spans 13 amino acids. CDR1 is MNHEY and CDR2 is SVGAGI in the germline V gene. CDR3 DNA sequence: TGTGCCAGCACGGGTTCACCATCCTACGAGCAGTACTTC. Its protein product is CASTGSPSYEQYF.

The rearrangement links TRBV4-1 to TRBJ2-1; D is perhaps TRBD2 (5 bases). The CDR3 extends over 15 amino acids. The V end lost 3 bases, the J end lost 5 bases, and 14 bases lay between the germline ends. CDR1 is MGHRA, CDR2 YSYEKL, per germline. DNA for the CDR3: TGCGCCAGCAGCCAGAGGGAAGTTTCGGACAATGAGCAGTTCTTC. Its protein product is CASSQREVSDNEQFF.

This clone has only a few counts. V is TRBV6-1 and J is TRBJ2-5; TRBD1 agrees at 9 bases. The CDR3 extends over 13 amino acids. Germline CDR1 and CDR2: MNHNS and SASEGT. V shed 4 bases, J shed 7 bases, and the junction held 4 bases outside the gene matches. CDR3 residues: CASSADRGWTQYF. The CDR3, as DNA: TGTGCCAGCAGTGCGGACAGGGGATGGACCCAGTACTTC.

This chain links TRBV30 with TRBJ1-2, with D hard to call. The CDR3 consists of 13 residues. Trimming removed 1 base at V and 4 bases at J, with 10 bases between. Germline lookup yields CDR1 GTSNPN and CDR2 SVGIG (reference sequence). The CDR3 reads CAWSEEGVYGYTF. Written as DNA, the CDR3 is TGTGCCTGGAGTGAGGAGGGCGTCTATGGCTACACCTTC.

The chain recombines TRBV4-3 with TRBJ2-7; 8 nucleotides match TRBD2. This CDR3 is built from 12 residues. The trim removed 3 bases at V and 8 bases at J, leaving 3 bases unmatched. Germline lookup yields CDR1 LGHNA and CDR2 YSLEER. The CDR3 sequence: CASSQSGGKQYF. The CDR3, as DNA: TGCGCCAGCAGCCAGTCGGGGGGGAAGCAGTACTTC.

The CDR3 region is CASSVGGGLNYGYTF. Here the CDR3 DNA reads TGTGCCAGCAGCGTAGGAGGAGGGCTTAACTATGGCTACACCTTC. J is TRBJ1-2 and V is TRBV9, with no clear D. There are 15 residues in the CDR3. Germline CDR1 reads SGDLS; CDR2 reads YYNGEE. The V and J ends lost 0 bases and 1 base respectively, with 10 bases between them. The full variable domain, its missing parts supplied by reference TRBV9 and TRBJ1-2, is DSGVTQTPKHLITATGQRVTLRCSPRSGDLSVYWYQQSLDQGLQFLIQYYNGEERAKGNILERFSAQQFPDLHSELNLSSLELGDSALYFCASSVGGGLNYGYTFGSGTRLTVV.

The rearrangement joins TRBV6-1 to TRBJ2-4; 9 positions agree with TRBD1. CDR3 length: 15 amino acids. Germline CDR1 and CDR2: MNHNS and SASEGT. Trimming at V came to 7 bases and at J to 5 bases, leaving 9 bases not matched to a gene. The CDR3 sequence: CASIPQTGGENIQYF. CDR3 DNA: TGTGCCAGCATCCCCCAGACAGGGGGTGAAAACATTCAGTACTTC.

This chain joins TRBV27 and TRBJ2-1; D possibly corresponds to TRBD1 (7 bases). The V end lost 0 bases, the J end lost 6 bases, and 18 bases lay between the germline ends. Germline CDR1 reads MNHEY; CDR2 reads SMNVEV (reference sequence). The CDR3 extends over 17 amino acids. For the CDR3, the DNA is TGTGCCAGCAGTTTATCTGCCTGGGCAGGGGGGCCCAATGAGCAGTTCTTC. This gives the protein CASSLSAWAGGPNEQFF.

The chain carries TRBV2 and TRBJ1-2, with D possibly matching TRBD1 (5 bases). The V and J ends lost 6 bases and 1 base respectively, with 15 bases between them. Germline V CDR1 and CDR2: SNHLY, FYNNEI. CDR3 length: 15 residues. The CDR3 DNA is TGTGCCAGCAGAAAAGAGACCAGGGATAACTATGGCTACACCTTC. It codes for CASRKETRDNYGYTF.

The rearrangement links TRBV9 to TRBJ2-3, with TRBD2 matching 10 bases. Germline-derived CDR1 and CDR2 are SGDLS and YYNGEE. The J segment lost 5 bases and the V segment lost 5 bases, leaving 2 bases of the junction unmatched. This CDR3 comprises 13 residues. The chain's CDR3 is CASSRTSGDTQYF. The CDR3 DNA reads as TGTGCCAGCAGTCGGACTAGCGGAGATACGCAGTATTTT.

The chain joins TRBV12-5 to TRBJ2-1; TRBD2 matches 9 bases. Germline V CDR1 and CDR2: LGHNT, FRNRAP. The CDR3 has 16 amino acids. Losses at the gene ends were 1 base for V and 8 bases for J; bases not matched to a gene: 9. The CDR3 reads CASGLGHSGSAYEQFF. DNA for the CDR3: TGTGCTAGTGGTTTGGGCCATAGCGGGAGTGCCTATGAGCAGTTCTTC.

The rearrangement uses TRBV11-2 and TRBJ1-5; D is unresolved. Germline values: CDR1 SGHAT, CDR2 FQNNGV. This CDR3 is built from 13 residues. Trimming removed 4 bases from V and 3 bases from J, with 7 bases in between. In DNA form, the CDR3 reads TGTGCCAGCAGCTCCGGGATCAATCAGCCCCAGCATTTT. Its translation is CASSSGINQPQHF. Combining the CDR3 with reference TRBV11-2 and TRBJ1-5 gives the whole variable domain EAGVAQSPRYKIIEKRQSVAFWCNPISGHATLYWYQQILGQGPKLLIQFQNNGVVDDSQLPKDRFSAERLKGVDSTLKIQPAKLEDSAVYLCASSSGINQPQHFGDGTRLSIL.

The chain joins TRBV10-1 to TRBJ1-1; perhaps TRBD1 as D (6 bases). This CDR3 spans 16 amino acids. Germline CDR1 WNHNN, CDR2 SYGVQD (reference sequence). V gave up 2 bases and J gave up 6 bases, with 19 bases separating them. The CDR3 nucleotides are TGCGCCAGCAGTGAGCCCCCTACCCACAGGGCTTCTGAAGCTTTCTTT. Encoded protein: CASSEPPTHRASEAFF.

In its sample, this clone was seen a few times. The CDR3 here is CASSHRGLNTEAFF. CDR3 DNA sequence: TGTGCCAGCAGCCACAGGGGGCTGAACACTGAAGCTTTCTTT. The V call is TRBV5-6, the J call TRBJ1-1, with 9 nucleotides matching TRBD1. J gave up 0 bases and V 4 bases, and 1 base lay outside the gene matches. Germline CDR1 reads SGHDT; CDR2 reads YYEEEE. CDR3 size: 14 residues.

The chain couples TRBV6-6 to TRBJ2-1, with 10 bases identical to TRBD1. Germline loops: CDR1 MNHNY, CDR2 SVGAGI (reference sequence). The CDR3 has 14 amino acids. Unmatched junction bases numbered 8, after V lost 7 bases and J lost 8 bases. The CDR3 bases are TGTGCCAGCAAGGAAGTGGGGACAGGGGATGAGCAGTTCTTC. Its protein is CASKEVGTGDEQFF.

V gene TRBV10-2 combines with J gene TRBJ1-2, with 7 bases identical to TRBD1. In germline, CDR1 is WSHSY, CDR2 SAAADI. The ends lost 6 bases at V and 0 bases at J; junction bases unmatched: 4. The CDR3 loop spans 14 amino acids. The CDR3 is CASRQGLTNYGYTF. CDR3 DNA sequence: TGCGCCAGCAGACAGGGGCTAACTAACTATGGCTACACCTTC.

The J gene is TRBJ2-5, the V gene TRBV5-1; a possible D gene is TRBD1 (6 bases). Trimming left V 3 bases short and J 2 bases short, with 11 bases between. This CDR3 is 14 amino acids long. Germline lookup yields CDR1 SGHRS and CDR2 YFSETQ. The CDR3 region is CASSSGTKQETQYF. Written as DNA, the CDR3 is TGCGCCAGCAGCTCCGGGACAAAACAAGAGACCCAGTACTTC.

As DNA, the CDR3 is TGTGCCAGCAGTGCCGGAGGGAACGGCGAGCAGTACTTC. This translates into CASSAGGNGEQYF. V usage is TRBV6-1 and J usage is TRBJ2-7, with TRBD2 as a possible D gene (6 bases). This CDR3 is built from 13 residues. V was pared by 4 bases and J by 6 bases, with 13 bases between. Germline V gene data show CDR1 as MNHNS and CDR2 as SASEGT.

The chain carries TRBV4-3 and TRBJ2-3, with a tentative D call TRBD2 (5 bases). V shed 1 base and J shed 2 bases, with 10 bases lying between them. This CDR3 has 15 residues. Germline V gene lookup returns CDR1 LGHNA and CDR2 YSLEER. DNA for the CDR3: TGCGCCAGCAGCCAAGTAGAACTAGACACAGATACGCAGTATTTT. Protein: CASSQVELDTDTQYF.